Listed here are 26 T cell receptor beta chains from one sample, sequenced in a study of cytomegalovirus exposure and HLA in healthy donors. A multiplex PCR was run with 60 Vbeta primers and 13 Jbeta primers. Produced via immunoSEQ multiplex PCR; TCRdb's table is partial and in-frame only. Altogether some 130,000 clones are present, about four fifths being singletons, with the ten largest covering approximately 1%. Sequences were obtained from PBMCs. These receptors all stem from a human donor in good health.

The V call is TRBV6-6, the J call TRBJ1-2; 7 bases match TRBD1. CDR1 is MNHNY and CDR2 is SVGAGI in the germline V gene (reference sequence). J lost 3 bases, V lost 0 bases, and 1 base had no gene match. The CDR3 is 14 amino acids. The CDR3: CASSYSGQDYGYTF. The DNA for the CDR3 is TGTGCCAGCAGTTACTCCGGACAGGACTATGGCTACACCTTC.

In DNA form, the CDR3 reads TGTGCTAGTGGTTTGGTACTGGAAGACAACTCTGGAAACACCATATATTTT. Protein sequence: CASGLVLEDNSGNTIYF. This chain uses TRBV12-5 with TRBJ1-3; D is unresolved. CDR3 size: 17 residues. Trimming shortened V by 0 bases and J by 0 bases, and 12 bases separated the two germline ends. Germline V lookup: CDR1 LGHNT, CDR2 FRNRAP.

This rearrangement joins TRBV19 to TRBJ1-5; D unclear. V dropped 3 bases and J dropped 6 bases, with 12 bases sitting between them. Germline V lookup: CDR1 LNHDA, CDR2 SQIVND (reference sequence). The CDR3 runs 14 residues. The CDR3 DNA reads as TGTGCCAGTAGTATGAAAAGGGCGGGTCAGCCCCAGCATTTT. It translates to CASSMKRAGQPQHF.

This chain connects TRBV7-3 to TRBJ1-1, with D perhaps matching TRBD1 (5 bases). CDR3 length: 15 residues. Germline values: CDR1 SGHTA, CDR2 FQGTGA. Deletions cut 9 bases from V and 0 bases from J, with 17 bases between. DNA for the CDR3: TGTGCCAGTACCGAGGGGCCGGGGGTGAACACTGAAGCTTTCTTT. Amino acids: CASTEGPGVNTEAFF.

The rearrangement joins TRBV27 to TRBJ2-1; D remains ambiguous. Germline CDR1 reads MNHEY; CDR2 reads SMNVEV (reference sequence). Trimming pared 4 bases from V and 2 bases from J, leaving 12 bases between. The CDR3 covers 15 residues. CDR3 in amino acids: CASSSTNAAYNEQFF. The CDR3 DNA follows: TGTGCCAGCAGTTCCACGAACGCAGCCTACAATGAGCAGTTCTTC.

This rearrangement joins TRBV7-3 to TRBJ1-2; no reliable D call. Looked up from germline, CDR1 is SGHTA and CDR2 is FQGTGA. CDR3 size: 13 residues. Between the trimmed V and J ends, which lost 6 bases and 8 bases, there was a span of 16 bases. CDR3 in amino acids: CASSFRDLSGYTF. The CDR3 DNA follows: TGTGCCAGCAGTTTTCGGGATCTAAGCGGCTACACCTTC. The variable domain in full, with the rest retrieved from reference TRBV7-3 and TRBJ1-2, is GAGVSQTPSNKVTEKGKYVELRCDPISGHTALYWYRQSLGQGPEFLIYFQGTGAADDSGLPNDRFFAVRPEGSVSTLKIQRTERGDSAVYLCASSFRDLSGYTFGSGTRLTVV.

Comments on this clone: The same CDR3 can be traced to other DNA sequences in this sample. The chain couples TRBV1 to TRBJ2-7; the tabulated D call, TRBD1, remains unverified against the DNA. TRBV1 is reported as a pseudogene. CDR3 length: 19 amino acids. This CDR3 is CTSSLQTKQQGRSSYEQYF. CDR3 sequence (DNA): TGCACCAGCAGCCTGCAAACGAAACAACAGGGGCGTAGCTCCTACGAGCAATACTTC.

The chain couples TRBV5-5 to TRBJ2-7, with D maybe TRBD1 (7 bases). This CDR3 spans 14 amino acids. The V gene lost 3 bases and the J gene lost 3 bases, with 13 bases spanning the gap. The germline gives CDR1 SGHKS, CDR2 YYEKEE (reference sequence). The CDR3 DNA reads as TGTGCCAGCAGCTCTTCAGGGGGGAGCTACGAGCAGTACTTC. The encoded protein is CASSSSGGSYEQYF. Based on the CDR3 plus reference TRBV5-5 and TRBJ2-7, the full variable domain is DAGVTQSPTHLIKTRGQQVTLRCSPISGHKSVSWYQQVLGQGPQFIFQYYEKEERGRGNFPDRFSARQFPNYSSELNVNALLLGDSALYLCASSSSGGSYEQYFGPGTRLTVT.

V gene TRBV11-1 combines with J gene TRBJ2-1; 7 bases map to TRBD1. Germline V gives CDR1 SGHAT, CDR2 FQDESV (reference sequence). The V gene end was trimmed by 6 bases and the J gene end by 8 bases; junction bases not matched to a gene: 7. The CDR3 loop spans 13 amino acids. CDR3 in DNA: TGTGCCAGCAGTGGACAGGCCTCCGATGAGCAGTTCTTC. Protein product: CASSGQASDEQFF. The whole variable domain, filled in from reference TRBV11-1 and TRBJ2-1, reads EAEVAQSPRYKITEKSQAVAFWCDPISGHATLYWYRQILGQGPELLVQFQDESVVDDSQLPKDRFSAERLKGVDSTLKIQPAELGDSAMYLCASSGQASDEQFFGPGTRLTVL.

This clone was detected a few times. This chain connects TRBV7-8 to TRBJ1-3, with D unclear. The CDR3 sequence is 12 residues long. CDR1 and CDR2 from the germline V gene are SGHVS and FQNEAQ. V was cut by 5 bases and J by 8 bases, with 10 bases left in between. The CDR3, as DNA: TGTGCCAGCAGCCCCCCCAATCACACCATATATTTT. Translation: CASSPPNHTIYF.

This CDR3 reads CASSMPGGKSGYTF. The CDR3 DNA reads as TGTGCCAGTAGTATGCCCGGTGGTAAGAGTGGCTACACCTTC. The V call is TRBV19, the J call TRBJ1-2; D gene unclear. The CDR3 is 14 amino acids. CDR1 and CDR2 (germline): LNHDA, SQIVND (reference sequence). Trimming took 3 bases from V and 7 from J, leaving 15 bases between them.

The V and J genes are TRBV11-2 and TRBJ1-2, with 11 nucleotides matching TRBD1. Losses at the gene ends were 5 bases for V and 4 bases for J; bases not matched to a gene: 3. The germline CDR1 and CDR2 sequences are SGHAT and FQNNGV. The CDR3 extends over 14 amino acids. CDR3 region: CASSPGTGGYGYTF. The CDR3 DNA sequence: TGTGCCAGCAGCCCCGGGACAGGGGGCTATGGCTACACCTTC.

V usage is TRBV9 and J usage is TRBJ2-1; no clear D. This CDR3 is 15 amino acids long. V gave up 3 bases and J gave up 7 bases, with 17 bases separating them. Germline CDR1 SGDLS, CDR2 YYNGEE. The CDR3 DNA reads as TGTGCCAGCAGCGAGAGGCCCGACTCCAGTAATGAGCAGTTCTTC. It specifies CASSERPDSSNEQFF.

This clone was seen just once. The V call is TRBV5-1, the J call TRBJ1-3; maybe TRBD1 (5 bases). This CDR3 is 14 amino acids long. The V and J ends lost 8 bases and 0 bases respectively, with 12 bases between them. Germline CDR1 SGHRS, CDR2 YFSETQ. CDR3 region: CASRTGNSGNTIYF. For the CDR3, the DNA is TGCGCCAGTCGAACAGGAAACTCTGGAAACACCATATATTTT.

This chain joins TRBV9 and TRBJ1-2, with D possibly TRBD1 on 6 matching bases. This CDR3 contains 16 residues. Germline CDR1 is SGDLS and CDR2 is YYNGEE. V dropped 2 bases and J dropped 0 bases, with 14 bases sitting between them. CDR3 DNA sequence: TGTGCCAGCAGCGTCCAGGACAGTCCTACTAACTATGGCTACACCTTC. Protein: CASSVQDSPTNYGYTF.

The genes are TRBV5-1 and TRBJ2-5, with TRBD2 matching over 10 bases. V was pared by 3 bases and J by 1 base, with 6 bases of the junction left unmatched. CDR3 length equals 16 residues. CDR1 and CDR2 from the germline V gene are SGHRS and YFSETQ. CDR3 amino acids: CASSSPVAGGQETQYF. The CDR3 DNA is TGCGCCAGCAGCTCGCCGGTAGCGGGGGGCCAAGAGACCCAGTACTTC.

This sequence joins TRBV11-2 and TRBJ1-4, with D perhaps TRBD1 (5 bases). Germline V gene sequence: CDR1 SGHAT, CDR2 FQNNGV. CDR3 length: 12 amino acids. V was clipped by 6 bases and J by 12 bases, with 14 bases between them. The CDR3 region is CASSLQAEELFF. In nucleotides, the CDR3 is TGTGCCAGCAGTCTACAGGCTGAGGAACTGTTTTTT.

The gene calls are TRBV5-1 and TRBJ1-6; weak D call: TRBD1 (5 bases). Trimming shortened V by 0 bases and J by 10 bases, and 14 bases separated the two germline ends. This CDR3 has 15 residues. The germline V gene encodes CDR1 SGHRS and CDR2 YFSETQ. The CDR3 spells CASSLGFGGGSPLHF. The CDR3 DNA is TGCGCCAGCAGCTTGGGTTTTGGGGGAGGCTCACCCCTCCACTTT.

This clone has only a few counts. The V call is TRBV5-1, the J call TRBJ2-3; 8 bases align to TRBD1. V lost 3 bases and J lost 0; bases outside the gene matches: 3. Germline loops: CDR1 SGHRS, CDR2 YFSETQ. The CDR3 extends over 15 amino acids. CDR3 residues: CASSWDRPSTDTQYF. DNA of the CDR3: TGCGCCAGCAGCTGGGACAGGCCAAGCACAGATACGCAGTATTTT.

This clone was observed a single time. Other DNA sequences in this specimen translate into the identical CDR3. This rearrangement joins TRBV4-1 to TRBJ1-6, with a tentative D call TRBD1 (6 bases). Trimming left V 1 base short and J 9 bases short, with 16 bases between. The CDR3 extends over 16 amino acids. The germline V gene encodes CDR1 MGHRA and CDR2 YSYEKL. CDR3 protein: CASSQGQAAQGSPLHF. CDR3 coding DNA: TGCGCCAGCAGCCAAGGACAGGCGGCCCAGGGTTCACCCCTCCACTTT.

The CDR3 protein is CASSVGGGAADTQYF. As DNA, the CDR3 is TGTGCCAGCAGCGTTGGCGGGGGGGCAGCGGATACGCAGTATTTT. The J gene is TRBJ2-3, the V gene TRBV9; 9 nucleotides align to TRBD2. This CDR3 is 15 amino acids long. The J segment lost 6 bases and the V segment lost 2 bases, leaving 7 bases of the junction unmatched. From germline, CDR1 is SGDLS and CDR2 YYNGEE. The complete variable domain, with remaining parts taken from reference TRBV9 and TRBJ2-3, reads DSGVTQTPKHLITATGQRVTLRCSPRSGDLSVYWYQQSLDQGLQFLIQYYNGEERAKGNILERFSAQQFPDLHSELNLSSLELGDSALYFCASSVGGGAADTQYFGPGTRLTVL.

Only a few counts were recorded for this clone. This chain links TRBV27 with TRBJ2-5; 10 bases are shared with TRBD1. The ends lost 5 bases at V and 5 bases at J; junction bases unmatched: 5. CDR1 is MNHEY, CDR2 SMNVEV, per germline (reference sequence). This CDR3 contains 14 residues. CDR3 nucleotide sequence: TGTGCCAGCAGTAAGACAGGGGGCTATGAGACCCAGTACTTC. It translates to CASSKTGGYETQYF.

The rearrangement joins TRBV18 to TRBJ2-3; TRBD2 aligns across 8 bases. Trimming cost V 2 bases and J 2 bases; bases outside gene matches: 6. The length of the CDR3 is 16 residues. CDR1 is KGHSH and CDR2 is LQKENI in the germline V gene. CDR3 nucleotide sequence: TGTGCCAGCTCACCATCGGGGGGGCGGACCACAGATACGCAGTATTTT. The encoded protein is CASSPSGGRTTDTQYF.

The rearrangement joins TRBV6-5 to TRBJ2-2, with 8 nucleotides matching TRBD1. The trim removed 4 bases at V and 1 base at J, leaving 2 bases unmatched. The CDR3 is 15 amino acids. CDR1 and CDR2 (germline): MNHEY, SVGAGI. The CDR3 DNA sequence: TGTGCCAGCAGTTCCGGGACAGGGAACACCGGGGAGCTGTTTTTT. Translation gives CASSSGTGNTGELFF.

The chain links TRBV7-9 to TRBJ2-7, with TRBD2 identical over 9 bases. The CDR3 is 15 amino acids. Germline assignment: CDR1 SEHNR and CDR2 FQNEAQ (reference sequence). The V segment lost 3 bases and the J segment 7 bases; nucleotides outside the gene matches: 10. CDR3 sequence: CASSFLGGGAREQYF. The CDR3 DNA follows: TGTGCCAGCAGCTTCTTAGGCGGGGGGGCCCGAGAGCAGTACTTC.

V gene TRBV14 combines with J gene TRBJ2-7; D might be TRBD2 (5 bases). Trimming removed 6 bases at V and 3 bases at J, with 12 bases between. Per the germline V gene, CDR1 is SGHDN and CDR2 is FVKESK. The CDR3 runs 13 residues. The CDR3 protein is CASSFGGHYEQYF. The CDR3 region has the DNA TGTGCCAGCAGTTTCGGCGGGCACTACGAGCAGTACTTC.